This T cell receptor (beta chain) emerged from a study of cytomegalovirus exposure and HLA in healthy donors. The germline V and J ends were trimmed by 6 bases and 2 bases, with 10 bases remaining between them. Looked up from germline, CDR1 is SGHRS and CDR2 is YFSETQ. The CDR3 runs to 13 residues. In the PCR, 60 Vbeta and 13 Jbeta primers were used. Sequencing was performed with immunoSEQ multiplex PCR; in TCRdb, only in-frame clones are kept and a portion is missing. The sample gives about 110,000 clones, 70% of which show up once; approximately 9.4% is in the top ten. A remark on this clone: No antigen is known for it.

Study conclusions and caveats: Equally common other TCR beta chains were less clonally expanded than HLA-associated ones, a later analysis found. Cytomegalovirus-associated status was assigned to about 150 TCR beta chains. Earlier findings revealed that most TCR beta V segments proved productive either about 90% or about 30% of the time.

The chain recombines TRBV5-1 with TRBJ2-3; D is ambiguous. Sequences were obtained from PBMCs. This clonotype was obtained from a man in his thirties or forties in good health and CMV-seropositive. This CDR3 reads CASTTGSTDTQYF. CDR3 sequence (DNA): TGCGCCAGCACCACGGGTTCCACAGATACGCAGTATTTT.